Presented here are 15 T cell receptor beta chains from one specimen sequenced in a study of Tregs in tolerant kidney transplant recipients. Profiled with immunoSEQ multiplex PCR; TCRdb holds only in-frame clones, not every one. The sample lists under 20,000 clones, about 53% occurring once. Their antigen targets remain unknown. Recipient PBMCs carried a CFSE label and met irradiated graft donor PBMCs for over 5 days before FACS sorting. The material sequenced was CD4+ T cells from blood cultured with allogeneic cells, taken before the transplant. These TCRs come from a human patient who received a combined kidney and bone marrow transplant.

The chain carries TRBV6-1 and TRBJ1-5; unclear D gene. Germline-derived CDR1 and CDR2 are MNHNS and SASEGT. CDR3 length: 16 amino acids. V gave up 3 bases and J gave up 4 bases, with 16 bases separating them. For the CDR3, the DNA is TGTGCCAGCAGTGAGGTGCAGCCACTACCAAATCAGCCCCAGCATTTT. Encoded protein: CASSEVQPLPNQPQHF.

V and J are TRBV7-9 and TRBJ2-3; 9 bases agree with TRBD2. The germline CDR1 and CDR2 sequences are SEHNR and FQNEAQ (reference sequence). This CDR3 contains 17 residues. The V segment lost 5 bases and the J segment 5 bases; nucleotides outside the gene matches: 14. The CDR3 is CASSHLTGLALQDTQYF. In nucleotides, the CDR3 is TGTGCCAGCAGCCACTTGACCGGACTAGCGCTTCAAGATACGCAGTATTTT.

This clone is termed medium-sized. CDR3 loop: CASSFRPVQPQHF. In DNA form, the CDR3 reads TGTGCCAGCAGCTTCAGGCCCGTACAGCCCCAGCATTTT. This chain uses TRBV5-8 with TRBJ1-5, with D unresolved. The V end lost 2 bases, the J end lost 7 bases, and 10 bases lay between the germline ends. Germline-derived CDR1 and CDR2 are SGHTS and YDEGEE. CDR3 size: 13 residues. Complete variable domain (other parts from reference TRBV5-8 and TRBJ1-5): EAGVTQSPTHLIKTRGQQATLRCSPISGHTSVYWYQQALGLGLQFLLWYDEGEERNRGNFPPRFSGRQFPNYSSELNVNALELEDSALYLCASSFRPVQPQHFGDGTRLSIL.

This clone was found a few times. The rearrangement uses TRBV5-1 and TRBJ2-7, with 8 nucleotides matching TRBD1. The CDR3 runs 16 residues. Per germline, CDR1 SGHRS and CDR2 YFSETQ. Trimming at V came to 4 bases and at J to 2 bases, leaving 11 bases not matched to a gene. This CDR3 is CASSPQPGQAAYEQYF. CDR3 DNA: TGCGCCAGCAGCCCGCAACCGGGACAGGCTGCCTACGAGCAGTACTTC.

The chain couples TRBV5-4 to TRBJ1-4; 11 nucleotides agree with TRBD1. The CDR3 is 16 amino acids. V shed 3 bases and J 8 bases; nucleotides not matched to a gene: 9. In germline, CDR1 is SGHNT, CDR2 YYREEE (reference sequence). The CDR3 region is CASSWTPGQGGEKLFF. CDR3 sequence (DNA): TGTGCCAGCAGCTGGACTCCGGGACAGGGGGGAGAAAAACTGTTTTTT.

This clone was seen a handful of times. The chain links TRBV11-2 to TRBJ2-3; 7 nucleotides line up with TRBD2. The CDR3 covers 15 residues. After removal of 3 bases from V and 1 base from J, the junction contained 4 bases not matched to a gene. Per germline, CDR1 SGHAT and CDR2 FQNNGV. DNA of the CDR3: TGTGCCAGCAGCTTCTCCCGGGGGGGCACAGATACGCAGTATTTT. This encodes CASSFSRGGTDTQYF.

The chain has TRBV19 and TRBJ1-5; D gene unclear. The CDR3 runs 14 residues. Deletions cut 6 bases from V and 0 bases from J, with 9 bases between. Germline CDR1 LNHDA, CDR2 SQIVND (reference sequence). The CDR3 loop reads CASRPTYSNQPQHF. The CDR3 region has the DNA TGTGCCAGTAGGCCGACATATAGCAATCAGCCCCAGCATTTT.

The gene calls are TRBV5-4 and TRBJ2-5; 13 bases line up with TRBD2. The CDR3 loop spans 15 amino acids. Germline values: CDR1 SGHNT, CDR2 YYREEE (reference sequence). Trimming took 3 bases from V and 5 from J; bases not matched to a gene: 4. The CDR3 DNA follows: TGTGCCAGCAGCTCTGGACTAGCGGGGGCGGAGACCCAGTACTTC. It specifies CASSSGLAGAETQYF.

The chain joins TRBV7-2 to TRBJ2-7; D is unclear. V was trimmed by 4 bases and J by 3 bases, leaving 4 bases between them. From germline, CDR1 is SGHTA and CDR2 FQGNSA. The CDR3 totals 11 residues. The CDR3 here is CASSYYYEQYF. The CDR3, as DNA: TGTGCCAGCAGCTACTACTACGAGCAGTACTTC.

This clone is a singleton in its sample. The chain couples TRBV7-8 to TRBJ2-3, with D hard to call. Deletions cut 5 bases from V and 4 bases from J, with 16 bases between. This CDR3 has 15 amino acids. Germline assignment: CDR1 SGHVS and CDR2 FQNEAQ. CDR3 nucleotides: TGTGCCAGCAGCCTAATCCGGCGGCCCCCAGATACGCAGTATTTT. The encoded protein is CASSLIRRPPDTQYF.

The V call is TRBV7-2, the J call TRBJ1-2; TRBD1 matches 10 bases. V lost 6 bases, J lost 7 bases, and 8 bases stayed unmatched. Germline V gene lookup returns CDR1 SGHTA and CDR2 FQGNSA. The CDR3 totals 14 residues. DNA for the CDR3: TGTGCCAGCAGTTCGGACAGGGGGGTCGGTGGCTACACCTTC. Translating it yields CASSSDRGVGGYTF.

This clone has just a few counts. This sequence joins TRBV7-2 and TRBJ1-1; D remains unclear. V was shortened by 4 bases and J by 5 bases, with 23 bases between the two germline ends. In germline, CDR1 is SGHTA, CDR2 FQGNSA. The CDR3 length is 17 residues. In DNA, the CDR3 is TGTGCCAGCAGCTCCCCGGCAGCTAGTTCATGGAGGACTGAAGCTTTCTTT. It translates to CASSSPAASSWRTEAFF.

The gene calls are TRBV14 and TRBJ2-7; D not resolved. Germline lookup yields CDR1 SGHDN and CDR2 FVKESK. V was clipped by 1 base and J by 2 bases, with 6 bases between them. The CDR3 has 13 amino acids. CDR3 DNA sequence: TGTGCCAGCAGCCAAGGTCTCGCCTACGAGCAGTACTTC. Translation: CASSQGLAYEQYF.

The rearrangement joins TRBV11-3 to TRBJ2-5, with 10 positions matching TRBD1. The V gene's germline CDR1 is SGHNT and CDR2 YENEEA. V gave up 5 bases and J gave up 5 bases; unmatched junction bases: 8. CDR3 length: 15 amino acids. The CDR3 spells CASSPQTGGVETQYF. CDR3 coding DNA: TGTGCCAGCAGCCCCCAGACAGGGGGCGTGGAGACCCAGTACTTC.

V usage is TRBV4-3 and J usage is TRBJ2-1; 9 positions agree with TRBD1. The germline V gene encodes CDR1 LGHNA and CDR2 YSLEER. The V and J ends lost 0 bases and 4 bases, in that order; junction bases with no gene match: 7. The CDR3 runs to 17 residues. The CDR3, as DNA: TGCGCCAGCAGCCAAGATCGGGGACAGGGTGGTTACAATGAGCAGTTCTTC. Encoded protein: CASSQDRGQGGYNEQFF.